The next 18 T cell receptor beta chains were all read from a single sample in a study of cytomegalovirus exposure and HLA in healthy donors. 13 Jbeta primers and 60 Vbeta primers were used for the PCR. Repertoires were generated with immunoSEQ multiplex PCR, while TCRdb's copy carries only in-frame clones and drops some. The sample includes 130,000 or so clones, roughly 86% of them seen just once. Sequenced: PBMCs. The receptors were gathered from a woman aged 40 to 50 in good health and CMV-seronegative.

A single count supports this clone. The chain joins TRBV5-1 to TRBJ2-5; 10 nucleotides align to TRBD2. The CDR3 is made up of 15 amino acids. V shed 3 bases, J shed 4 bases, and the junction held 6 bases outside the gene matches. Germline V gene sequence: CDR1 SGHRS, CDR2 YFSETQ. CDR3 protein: CASSSPSGSRETQYF. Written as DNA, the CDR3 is TGCGCCAGCAGCTCGCCTAGCGGGAGCAGAGAGACCCAGTACTTC.

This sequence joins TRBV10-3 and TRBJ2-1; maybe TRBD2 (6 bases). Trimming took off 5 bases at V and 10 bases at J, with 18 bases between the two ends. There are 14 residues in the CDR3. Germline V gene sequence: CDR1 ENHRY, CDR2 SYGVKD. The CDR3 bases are TGTGCCATCAGTTCCCCGGGGAAAAGCGGGGAGCAGTTCTTC. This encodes CAISSPGKSGEQFF.

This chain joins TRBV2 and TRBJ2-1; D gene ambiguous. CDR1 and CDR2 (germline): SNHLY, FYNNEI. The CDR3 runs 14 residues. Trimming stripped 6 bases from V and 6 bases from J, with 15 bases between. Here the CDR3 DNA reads TGTGCCAGCAGGAGCATGGAGCTGGGCAATGAGCAGTTCTTC. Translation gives CASRSMELGNEQFF.

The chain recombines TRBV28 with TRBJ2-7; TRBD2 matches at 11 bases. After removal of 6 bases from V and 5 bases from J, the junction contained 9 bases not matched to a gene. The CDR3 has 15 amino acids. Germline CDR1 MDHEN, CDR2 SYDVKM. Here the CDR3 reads CASSPPSGRTNEQYF. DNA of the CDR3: TGTGCCAGCAGCCCTCCTAGCGGGAGGACGAACGAGCAGTACTTC.

The CDR3 loop is CASREGLAGGGEQFF. CDR3 nucleotides: TGTGCCAGCAGGGAAGGACTAGCGGGAGGAGGGGAGCAGTTCTTC. The chain couples TRBV11-3 to TRBJ2-1; TRBD2 matches 14 bases. Germline V lookup: CDR1 SGHNT, CDR2 YENEEA. This CDR3 spans 15 amino acids. Germline trimming cut 6 bases from V and 10 bases from J; bases unmatched to any gene: 8.

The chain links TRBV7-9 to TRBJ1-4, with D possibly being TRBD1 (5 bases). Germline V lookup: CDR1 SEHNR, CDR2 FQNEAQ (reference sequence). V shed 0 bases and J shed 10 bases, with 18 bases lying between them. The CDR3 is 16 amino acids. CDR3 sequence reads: CASSLATAGGEGKLFF. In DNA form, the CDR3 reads TGTGCCAGCAGCTTAGCGACCGCGGGAGGGGAGGGAAAACTGTTTTTT.

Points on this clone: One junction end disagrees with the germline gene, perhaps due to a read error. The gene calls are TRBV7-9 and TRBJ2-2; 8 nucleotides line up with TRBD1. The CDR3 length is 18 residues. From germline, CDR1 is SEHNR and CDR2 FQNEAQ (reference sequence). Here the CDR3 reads CSSSSSFGQGSDTGELFF. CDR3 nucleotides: TGTTCCAGCAGCTCTTCCTTCGGACAGGGATCGGACACCGGGGAGCTGTTTTTT. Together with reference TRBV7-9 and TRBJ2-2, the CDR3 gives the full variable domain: DTGVSQNPRHKITKRGQNVTFRCDPISEHNRLYWYRQTLGQGPEFLTYFQNEAQLEKSRLLSDRFSAERPKGSFSTLEIQRTEQGDSAMYLCSSSSSFGQGSDTGELFFGEGSRLTVL.

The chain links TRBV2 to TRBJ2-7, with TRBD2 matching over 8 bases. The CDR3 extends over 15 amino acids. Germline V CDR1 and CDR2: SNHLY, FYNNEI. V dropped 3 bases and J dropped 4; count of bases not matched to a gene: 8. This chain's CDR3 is CASSDSSGRRYEQYF. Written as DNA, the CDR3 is TGTGCCAGCAGTGACTCGAGCGGGAGAAGGTACGAGCAGTACTTC. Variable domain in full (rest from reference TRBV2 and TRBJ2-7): EPEVTQTPSHQVTQMGQEVILRCVPISNHLYFYWYRQILGQKVEFLVSFYNNEISEKSEIFDDQFSVERPDGSNFTLKIRSTKLEDSAMYFCASSDSSGRRYEQYFGPGTRLTVT.

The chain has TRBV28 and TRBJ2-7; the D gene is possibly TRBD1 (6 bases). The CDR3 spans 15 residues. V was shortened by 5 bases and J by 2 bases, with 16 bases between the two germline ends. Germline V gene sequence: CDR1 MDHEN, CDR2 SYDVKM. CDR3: CASSPLGAQTYEQYF. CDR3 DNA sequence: TGTGCCAGCAGTCCTCTGGGGGCCCAAACCTACGAGCAGTACTTC.

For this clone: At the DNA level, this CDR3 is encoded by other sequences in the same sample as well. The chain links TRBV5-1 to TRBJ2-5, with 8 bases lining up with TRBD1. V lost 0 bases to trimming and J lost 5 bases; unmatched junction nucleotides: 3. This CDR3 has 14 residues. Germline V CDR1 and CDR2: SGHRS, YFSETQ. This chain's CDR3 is CASSLAGGGETQYF. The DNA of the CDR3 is TGCGCCAGCAGCTTGGCAGGGGGCGGCGAGACCCAGTACTTC.

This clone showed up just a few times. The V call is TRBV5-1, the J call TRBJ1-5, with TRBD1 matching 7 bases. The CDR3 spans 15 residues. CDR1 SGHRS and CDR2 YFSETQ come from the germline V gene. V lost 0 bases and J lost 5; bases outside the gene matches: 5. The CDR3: CASSLETGRHQPQHF. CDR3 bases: TGCGCCAGCAGCTTGGAGACAGGGAGGCATCAGCCCCAGCATTTT.

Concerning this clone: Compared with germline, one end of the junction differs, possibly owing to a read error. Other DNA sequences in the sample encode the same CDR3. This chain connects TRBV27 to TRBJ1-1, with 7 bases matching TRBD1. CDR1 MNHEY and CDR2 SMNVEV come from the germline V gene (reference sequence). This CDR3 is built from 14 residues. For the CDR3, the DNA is TGTGCCAGCAGTTTGGCTACAGGGGACCCTGAGGCTTTCTTT. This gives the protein CASSLATGDPEAFF.

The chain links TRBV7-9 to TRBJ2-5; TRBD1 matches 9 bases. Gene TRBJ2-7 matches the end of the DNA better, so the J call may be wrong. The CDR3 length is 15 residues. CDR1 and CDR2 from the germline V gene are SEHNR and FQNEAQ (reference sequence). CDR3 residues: CASSLEGQGLDEQYF. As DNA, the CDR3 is TGTGCCAGCAGCTTAGAGGGACAGGGCTTGGACGAGCAGTACTTC.

CDR3 protein: CASSLLADSSTDTQYF. DNA for the CDR3: TGTGCCAGCAGTCTCCTAGCGGATTCTAGCACAGATACGCAGTATTTT. This sequence joins TRBV7-8 and TRBJ2-3; TRBD2 aligns across 7 bases. The germline V gene encodes CDR1 SGHVS and CDR2 FQNEAQ. J lost 0 bases, V lost 6 bases, and 9 bases had no gene match. The CDR3 has 16 amino acids.

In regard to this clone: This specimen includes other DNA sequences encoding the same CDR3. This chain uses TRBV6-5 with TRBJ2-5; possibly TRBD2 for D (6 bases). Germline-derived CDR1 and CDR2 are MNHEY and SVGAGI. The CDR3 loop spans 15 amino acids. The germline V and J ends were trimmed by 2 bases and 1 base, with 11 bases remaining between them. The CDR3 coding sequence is TGTGCCAGCAGTTACCGGGGGACTGGCCAAGAGACCCAGTACTTC. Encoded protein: CASSYRGTGQETQYF.

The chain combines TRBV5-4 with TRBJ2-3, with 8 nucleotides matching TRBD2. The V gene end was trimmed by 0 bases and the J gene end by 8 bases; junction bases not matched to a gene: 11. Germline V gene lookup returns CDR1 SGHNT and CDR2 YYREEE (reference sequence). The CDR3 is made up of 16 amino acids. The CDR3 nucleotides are TGTGCCAGCAGCTTGGCGGGGGGGACTTCGGGAGTTACGCAGTATTTT. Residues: CASSLAGGTSGVTQYF.

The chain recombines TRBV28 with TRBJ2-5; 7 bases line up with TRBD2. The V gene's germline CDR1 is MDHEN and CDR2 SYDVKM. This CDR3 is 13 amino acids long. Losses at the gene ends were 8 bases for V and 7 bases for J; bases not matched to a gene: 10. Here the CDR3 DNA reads TGTGCCAGCTGCTCGAGCGGGGCGTTGACCCAGTACTTC. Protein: CASCSSGALTQYF.

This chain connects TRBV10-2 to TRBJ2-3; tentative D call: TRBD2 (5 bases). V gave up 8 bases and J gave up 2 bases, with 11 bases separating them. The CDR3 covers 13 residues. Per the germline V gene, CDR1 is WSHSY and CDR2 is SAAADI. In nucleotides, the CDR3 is TGCGCCAGCCGAGGGCAACCCACAGATACGCAGTATTTT. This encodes CASRGQPTDTQYF.